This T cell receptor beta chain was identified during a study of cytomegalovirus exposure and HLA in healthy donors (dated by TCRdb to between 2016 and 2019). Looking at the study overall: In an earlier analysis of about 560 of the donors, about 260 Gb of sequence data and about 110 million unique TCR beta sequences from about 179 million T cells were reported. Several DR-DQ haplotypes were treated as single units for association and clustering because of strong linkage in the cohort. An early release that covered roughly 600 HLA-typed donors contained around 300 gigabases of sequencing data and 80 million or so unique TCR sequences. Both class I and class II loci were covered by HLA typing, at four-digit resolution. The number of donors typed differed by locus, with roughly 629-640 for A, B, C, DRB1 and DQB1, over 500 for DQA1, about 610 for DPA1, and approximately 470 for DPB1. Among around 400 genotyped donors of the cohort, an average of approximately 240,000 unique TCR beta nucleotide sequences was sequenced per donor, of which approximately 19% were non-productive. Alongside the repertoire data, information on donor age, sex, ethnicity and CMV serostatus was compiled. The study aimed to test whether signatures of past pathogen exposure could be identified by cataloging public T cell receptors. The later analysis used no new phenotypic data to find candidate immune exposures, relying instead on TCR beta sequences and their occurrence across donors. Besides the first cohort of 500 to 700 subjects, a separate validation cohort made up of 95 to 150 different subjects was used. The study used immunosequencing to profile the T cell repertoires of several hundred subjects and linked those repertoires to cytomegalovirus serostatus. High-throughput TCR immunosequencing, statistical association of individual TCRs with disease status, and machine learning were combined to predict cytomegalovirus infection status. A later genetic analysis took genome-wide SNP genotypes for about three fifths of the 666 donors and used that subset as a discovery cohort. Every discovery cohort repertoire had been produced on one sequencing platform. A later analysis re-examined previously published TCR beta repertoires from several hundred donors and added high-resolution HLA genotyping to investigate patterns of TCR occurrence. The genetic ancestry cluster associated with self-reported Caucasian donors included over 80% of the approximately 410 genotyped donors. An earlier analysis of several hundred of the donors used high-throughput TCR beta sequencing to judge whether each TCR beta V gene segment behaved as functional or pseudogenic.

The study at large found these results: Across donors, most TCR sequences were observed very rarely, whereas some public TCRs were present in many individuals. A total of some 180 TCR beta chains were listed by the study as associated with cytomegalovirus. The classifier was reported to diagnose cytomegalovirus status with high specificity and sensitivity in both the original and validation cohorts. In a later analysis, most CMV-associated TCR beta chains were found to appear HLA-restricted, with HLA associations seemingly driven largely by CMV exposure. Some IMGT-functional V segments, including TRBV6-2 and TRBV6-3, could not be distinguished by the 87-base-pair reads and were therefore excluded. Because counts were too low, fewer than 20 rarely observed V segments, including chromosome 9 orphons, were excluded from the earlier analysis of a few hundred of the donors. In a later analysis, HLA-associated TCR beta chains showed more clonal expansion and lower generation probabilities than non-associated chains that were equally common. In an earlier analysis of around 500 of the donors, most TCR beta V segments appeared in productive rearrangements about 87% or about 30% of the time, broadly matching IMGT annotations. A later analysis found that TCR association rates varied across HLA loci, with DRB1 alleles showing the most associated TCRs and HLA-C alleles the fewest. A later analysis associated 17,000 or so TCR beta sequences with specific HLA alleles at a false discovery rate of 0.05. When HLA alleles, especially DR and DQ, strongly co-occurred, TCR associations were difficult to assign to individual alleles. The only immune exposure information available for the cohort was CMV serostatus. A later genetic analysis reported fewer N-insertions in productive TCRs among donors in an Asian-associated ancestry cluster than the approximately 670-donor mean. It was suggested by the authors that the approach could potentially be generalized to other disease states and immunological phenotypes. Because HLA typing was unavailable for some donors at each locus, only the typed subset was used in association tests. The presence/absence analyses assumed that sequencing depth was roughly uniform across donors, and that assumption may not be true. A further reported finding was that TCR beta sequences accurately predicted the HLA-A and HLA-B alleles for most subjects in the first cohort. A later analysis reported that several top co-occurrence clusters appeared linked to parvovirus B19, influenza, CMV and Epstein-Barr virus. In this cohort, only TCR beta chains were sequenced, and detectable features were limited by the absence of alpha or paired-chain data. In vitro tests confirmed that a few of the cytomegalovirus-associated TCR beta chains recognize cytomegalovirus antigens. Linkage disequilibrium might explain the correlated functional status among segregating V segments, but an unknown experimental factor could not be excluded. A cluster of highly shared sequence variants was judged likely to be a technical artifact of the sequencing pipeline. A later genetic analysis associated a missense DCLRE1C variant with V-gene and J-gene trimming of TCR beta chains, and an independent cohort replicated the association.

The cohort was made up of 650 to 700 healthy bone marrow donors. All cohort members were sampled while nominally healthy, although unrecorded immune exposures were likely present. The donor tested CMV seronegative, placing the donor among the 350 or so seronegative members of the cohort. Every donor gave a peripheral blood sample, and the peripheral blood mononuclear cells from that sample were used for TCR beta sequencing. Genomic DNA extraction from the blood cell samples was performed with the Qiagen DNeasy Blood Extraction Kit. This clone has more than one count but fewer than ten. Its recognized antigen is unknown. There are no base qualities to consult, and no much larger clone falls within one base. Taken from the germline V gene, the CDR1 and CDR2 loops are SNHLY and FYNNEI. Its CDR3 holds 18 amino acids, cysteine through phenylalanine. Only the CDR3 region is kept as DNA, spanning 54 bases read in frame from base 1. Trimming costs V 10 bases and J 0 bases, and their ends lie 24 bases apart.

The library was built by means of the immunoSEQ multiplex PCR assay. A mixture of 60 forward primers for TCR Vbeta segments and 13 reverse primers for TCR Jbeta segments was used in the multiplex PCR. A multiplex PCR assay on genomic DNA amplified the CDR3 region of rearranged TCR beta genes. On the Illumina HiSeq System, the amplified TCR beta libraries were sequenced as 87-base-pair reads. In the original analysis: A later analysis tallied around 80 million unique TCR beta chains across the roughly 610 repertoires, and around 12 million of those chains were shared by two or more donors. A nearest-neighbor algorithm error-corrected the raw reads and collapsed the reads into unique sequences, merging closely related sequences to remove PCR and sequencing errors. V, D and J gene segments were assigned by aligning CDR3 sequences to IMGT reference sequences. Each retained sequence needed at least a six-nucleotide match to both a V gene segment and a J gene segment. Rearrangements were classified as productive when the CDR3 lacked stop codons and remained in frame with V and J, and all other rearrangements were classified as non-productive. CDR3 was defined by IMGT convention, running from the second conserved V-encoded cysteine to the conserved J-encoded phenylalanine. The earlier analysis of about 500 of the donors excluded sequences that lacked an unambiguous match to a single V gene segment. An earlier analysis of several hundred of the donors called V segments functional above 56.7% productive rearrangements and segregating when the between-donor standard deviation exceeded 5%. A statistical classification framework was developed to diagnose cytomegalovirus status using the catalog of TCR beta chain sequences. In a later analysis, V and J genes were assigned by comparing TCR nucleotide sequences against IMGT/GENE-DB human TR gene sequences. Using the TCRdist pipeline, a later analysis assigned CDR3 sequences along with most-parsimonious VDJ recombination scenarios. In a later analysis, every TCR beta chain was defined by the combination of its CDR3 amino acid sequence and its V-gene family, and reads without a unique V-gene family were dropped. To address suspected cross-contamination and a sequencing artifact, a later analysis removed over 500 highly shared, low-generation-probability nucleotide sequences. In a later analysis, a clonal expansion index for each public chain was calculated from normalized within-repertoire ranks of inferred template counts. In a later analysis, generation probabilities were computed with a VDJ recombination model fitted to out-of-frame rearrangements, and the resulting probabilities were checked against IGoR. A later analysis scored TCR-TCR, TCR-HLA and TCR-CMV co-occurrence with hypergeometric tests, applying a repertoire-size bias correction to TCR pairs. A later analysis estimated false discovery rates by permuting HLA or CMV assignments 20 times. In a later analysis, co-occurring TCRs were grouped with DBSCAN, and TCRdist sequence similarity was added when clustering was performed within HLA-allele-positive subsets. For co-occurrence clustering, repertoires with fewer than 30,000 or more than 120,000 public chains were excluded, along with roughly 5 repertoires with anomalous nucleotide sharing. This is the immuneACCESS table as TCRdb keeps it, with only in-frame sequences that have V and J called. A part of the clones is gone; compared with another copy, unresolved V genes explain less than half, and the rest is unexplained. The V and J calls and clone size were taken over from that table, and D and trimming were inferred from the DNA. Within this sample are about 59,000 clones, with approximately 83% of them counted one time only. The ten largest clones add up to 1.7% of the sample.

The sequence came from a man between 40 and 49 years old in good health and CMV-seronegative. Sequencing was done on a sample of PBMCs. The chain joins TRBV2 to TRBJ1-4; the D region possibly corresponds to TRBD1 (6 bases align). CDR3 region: CATSTRDTAIATNEKLFF. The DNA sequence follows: TGTGCCACCTCAACCCGGGACACTGCGATTGCAACTAATGAAAAACTGTTTTTT.